This T cell receptor beta chain emerged from a study of beta chain features in type 1 diabetes. About the research overall: The study found patients and healthy donors alike in age, gender and cell yields. Some 110,000,000 sorted cells were examined across all samples.

Germline CDR1 SGHRS, CDR2 YFSETQ. The CDR3 extends over 16 amino acids. V shed 0 bases and J shed 6 bases, with 17 bases lying between them. The isolated RNA, all of it, was reverse transcribed, so expressed TCRB transcripts were what got sequenced. Assay used: immunoSEQ multiplex PCR; TCRdb lists only in-frame clones, some missing. The repertoire holds a few hundred thousand clones, about 15% seen once, with roughly 6.7% in the top ten. General observations from the study: Moderate but significant shortening of TCRB CDR3s was recorded in all four CD4+ subsets from Type 1 diabetes patients.

Concerning this clone itself: What it recognizes is unknown.

The clonotype was recovered from a man aged 30 to 39 in good health. Material: central memory CD4+ T cells from blood. The chain uses TRBV5-1 and TRBJ2-3; a weak D match, TRBD1 (5 bases). In DNA form, the CDR3 reads TGCGCCAGCAGCTTGGAGGGGCACCCCCGGAGCGATACGCAGTATTTT. Encoded protein: CASSLEGHPRSDTQYF.